This T cell receptor beta chain is from a study of T cells in Graves' hyperthyroidism and ophthalmopathy. A patient was excluded if there was uncontrolled infection, other autoimmune disease, pregnancy or lactation. Fresh 10 ml peripheral blood yielded PBMCs. Points from the study as a whole: Patients with ophthalmopathy were separated from those with stable hyperthyroidism by a 13 V-J model.

Regarding this clonotype: The antigen is unknown.

Authors of the study amplified TCR beta CDR3 regions from RNA transcripts. With the HTBI primer set, the TCR CDR3 went through a first round of RT-PCR. TCRdb called the multiplex PCR reads again in MiXCR, with one record for every CDR3 protein. This sample carries hundreds of thousands of distinct CDR3 sequences, roughly 15% of them seen once, and the ten largest clones take around 13%. The CDR3 runs 14 residues. V was trimmed by 0 bases and J by 3 bases, leaving 9 bases between them. The germline CDR1 and CDR2 sequences are LNHDA and SQIVND (reference sequence). The clonotype comes from a woman between 45 and 60 years old with Graves' ophthalmopathy. The rearrangement joins TRBV19 to TRBJ2-7, with D perhaps TRBD1 (6 bases). The material sequenced was blood. In nucleotides, the CDR3 is TGTGCCAGTAGTATAGAGGGGACAAACTACGAGCAGTACTTC. As protein: CASSIEGTNYEQYF.